A single sample is the source of the 8 T cell receptor beta chains below, sequenced in a study of T cell responses to AZD1222 COVID-19 vaccine. TCRdb's copy holds only in-frame clones and misses some; the assay was immunoSEQ multiplex PCR. The data hold about 150,000 clones, with 80% to 90% observed a single time. The material sequenced was peripheral blood, taken on day 0 of AZD1222 vaccination. These receptors were collected from an adult in good health.

This rearrangement joins TRBV28 to TRBJ2-1, with unresolved D. This CDR3 spans 12 amino acids. Germline assignment: CDR1 MDHEN and CDR2 SYDVKM. V dropped 1 base and J dropped 9 bases, with 7 bases sitting between them. This CDR3 reads CASSLSFGEQFF. CDR3 coding DNA: TGTGCCAGCAGTTTATCTTTTGGTGAGCAGTTCTTC.

This rearrangement joins TRBV7-6 to TRBJ2-3; 9 nucleotides agree with TRBD1. The length of the CDR3 is 18 residues. Germline V gene data show CDR1 as SGHVS and CDR2 as FNYEAQ. The trim removed 4 bases at V and 3 bases at J, leaving 14 bases unmatched. CDR3 nucleotide sequence: TGTGCCAGCAGCTCCCCTGCCTTAGGACAGGGGCGAACAGATACGCAGTATTTT. Translation gives CASSSPALGQGRTDTQYF.

As DNA, the CDR3 is TGTGCCAGCAGCCAGCTAGCGGGAGGGAGAAATGAGCAGTTCTTC. Translated: CASSQLAGGRNEQFF. The chain carries TRBV5-4 and TRBJ2-1, with TRBD2 matching over 12 bases. The CDR3 length is 15 residues. Trimming took 4 bases from V and 7 from J; bases not matched to a gene: 6. Germline CDR1 SGHNT, CDR2 YYREEE (reference sequence).

This chain joins TRBV10-2 and TRBJ2-5; D unclear. Germline V gene data show CDR1 as WSHSY and CDR2 as SAAADI. The V gene lost 1 base and the J gene lost 4 bases, with 19 bases spanning the gap. The CDR3 runs 17 residues. The CDR3 spells CASSEYRAGFTRETQYF. Written as DNA, the CDR3 is TGCGCCAGCAGTGAGTATAGGGCAGGCTTTACGAGAGAGACCCAGTACTTC.

The V call is TRBV6-2 or TRBV6-3, the J call TRBJ2-3, with D perhaps assigned TRBD1 or TRBD2 (5 bases each). V was trimmed by 5 bases and J by 1 base, leaving 13 bases between them. The CDR3 is 15 residues long. Germline V gene sequence: CDR1 MNHEY, CDR2 SVGEGT. The CDR3, as DNA: TGTGCCAGCAGTGTCACGATGGGGGGCACAGATACGCAGTATTTT. It specifies CASSVTMGGTDTQYF.

This chain links TRBV25-1 with TRBJ2-1; 13 nucleotides agree with TRBD2. There are 16 residues in the CDR3. J gave up 0 bases and V 4 bases, and 0 bases lay outside the gene matches. Germline V gene data show CDR1 as MGHDK and CDR2 as SYGVNS. In DNA form, the CDR3 reads TGTGCCAGCAGTGGGACTAGCGGGAGCTCCTACAATGAGCAGTTCTTC. Amino acid sequence: CASSGTSGSSYNEQFF.

This rearrangement joins TRBV28 to TRBJ1-5, with 7 bases that match TRBD1. The CDR3 contains 16 residues. CDR1 and CDR2 from the germline V gene are MDHEN and SYDVKM. J gave up 6 bases and V 5 bases, and 13 bases lay outside the gene matches. CDR3 in amino acids: CASSPRGTAITQPQHF. The DNA for the CDR3 is TGTGCCAGCAGTCCCCGCGGGACAGCGATAACTCAGCCCCAGCATTTT.

Of note for this clone: Other DNA sequences in the same sample also yield this CDR3. This CDR3 reads CASSPGPVNYGYTF. The CDR3 DNA reads as TGTGCCAGCAGTCCAGGACCTGTTAACTATGGCTACACCTTC. The chain recombines TRBV9 with TRBJ1-2; D is unresolved. The CDR3 loop spans 14 amino acids. Looked up from germline, CDR1 is SGDLS and CDR2 is YYNGEE. Trimming removed 5 bases at V and 1 base at J, with 12 bases between. Combining the CDR3 with reference TRBV9 and TRBJ1-2 gives the whole variable domain DSGVTQTPKHLITATGQRVTLRCSPRSGDLSVYWYQQSLDQGLQFLIQYYNGEERAKGNILERFSAQQFPDLHSELNLSSLELGDSALYFCASSPGPVNYGYTFGSGTRLTVV.